The rows below give T cell receptor beta chains drawn from one sample of a study of beta chain features in type 1 diabetes. Here immunoSEQ multiplex PCR was the method, and the copy in TCRdb shows in-frame clones only, minus some. The sample includes about 340,000 clones, 13% of them seen just once. Sequenced sample: naive CD4+ T cells from blood. The receptors come from a woman aged 18-29 years with type 1 diabetes. Each CDR3 is given with its conserved first and last residue. Each record gives: V gene, D gene, J gene, clone size, CDR3 DNA, CDR3 protein. The D gene is left open where the match is weak. The size entry is marked missing in some rows and otherwise reads once, few, many or a size class.

>TRBV7-9|TRBD1|TRBJ2-5|few
TGTGCCAGCAGCAACAGGGGGCGCCTCCAAGAGACCCAGTACTTC
CASSNRGRLQETQYF
>TRBV29-1|-|TRBJ1-1|many
TGCAGCGTGGATCAGGAATACGAAGCTTTCTTT
CSVDQEYEAFF
>TRBV28|TRBD2|TRBJ2-7|few
TGTGCCAGCAGAGCGGGAGGGGGCTCTCCCTCCTACGAGCAGTACTTC
CASRAGGGSPSYEQYF
>TRBV4-1|-|TRBJ2-1|-
TGCGCCAGCAGCCTAGCGGCCACGCAGTTCTTC
CASSLAATQFF
>TRBV7-8|TRBD1|TRBJ2-5|-
TGTGCCAGCAGCCATGGACAGGGGGCCGAGACCCAGTACTTC
CASSHGQGAETQYF
>TRBV19|-|TRBJ2-5|few
TGTGCCAGTAGTATAGTACTGGGGGGCCAAGAGACCCAGTACTTC
CASSIVLGGQETQYF
>TRBV9|TRBD2|TRBJ2-1|few
TGTGCCAGCACCACTGCGTTAGCGGGAGATCTCAATGAGCAGTTCTTC
CASTTALAGDLNEQFF
>TRBV7-2|TRBD2|TRBJ2-7|few
TGTGCCAGCAGCTTACTAGCGGGAGATTCCTACGAGCAGTACTTC
CASSLLAGDSYEQYF
>TRBV6-6|-|TRBJ1-1|few
TGTGCCAGCAGTTCGCCGACAGTGAACACTGAAGCTTTCTTT
CASSSPTVNTEAFF
>TRBV5-4|TRBD1|TRBJ2-3|few
TGTGCCAGCAGTTGGGACAGGGCAGATACGCAGTATTTT
CASSWDRADTQYF
>TRBV9|-|TRBJ2-2|-
TGTGCCAGCAGCCATCACCTAAGAGCGCCCAACACCGGGGAGCTGTTTTTT
CASSHHLRAPNTGELFF
>TRBV7-2|-|TRBJ2-1|few
TGTGCCAGCAGCCCTCAGGGGTGGGGGGGTCGAGAGCAGTTCTTC
CASSPQGWGGREQFF
>TRBV28|-|TRBJ2-6|-
TGTGCCAGCAGACTTACTGGGGCCAACGTCCTGACTTTC
CASRLTGANVLTF
>TRBV1|-|TRBJ2-1|-
TGCACCAGGTCTTCCGGGACAGGGGGATCCAATGAGCAGTTCTTC
CTRSSGTGGSNEQFF
>TRBV7-9|TRBD1|TRBJ2-7|few
TGTGCCAGCAGCTCCGGACAGGCGTCCTACGAGCAGTACTTC
CASSSGQASYEQYF
>TRBV15|TRBD2|TRBJ2-1|few
TGTGCCACCAGCAGAGTGGCGGGACTAGCGGGTGATAGCTCCTACAATGAGCAGTTCTTC
CATSRVAGLAGDSSYNEQFF
>TRBV25-1|TRBD1|TRBJ1-1|-
TGTGCCAGCAGTGACGCGGGACAGGGGCGCACTGAAGCTTTCTTT
CASSDAGQGRTEAFF
>TRBV7-2|TRBD2|TRBJ2-1|-
TGTGCCAGCAGCCCGGGACTAGCGGTACGGGATGAGCAGTTCTTC
CASSPGLAVRDEQFF
>TRBV11-2|-|TRBJ2-1|few
TGTGCCAGCAGCTTTAGTGAGAGGGTTGCTCAGTTCTTC
CASSFSERVAQFF
>TRBV11-2|TRBD2|TRBJ2-3|few
TGTGCCAGCAGCCCCCGGGTAGCGGGAGGGCCGGCAGATACGCAGTATTTT
CASSPRVAGGPADTQYF
>TRBV9|-|TRBJ1-2|few
TGTGCCAGCAGCACCTCGCCGGCGGGGTATGGCTACACCTTC
CASSTSPAGYGYTF
>TRBV7-3|TRBD1|TRBJ2-7|-
TGTGCCAGCGGTACAGGGGGCTCCTACGAGCAGTACTTC
CASGTGGSYEQYF
>TRBV2|-|TRBJ2-1|few
TGTGCCAGCAGAGCCAGCGAGGCCGAGCAGTTCTTC
CASRASEAEQFF